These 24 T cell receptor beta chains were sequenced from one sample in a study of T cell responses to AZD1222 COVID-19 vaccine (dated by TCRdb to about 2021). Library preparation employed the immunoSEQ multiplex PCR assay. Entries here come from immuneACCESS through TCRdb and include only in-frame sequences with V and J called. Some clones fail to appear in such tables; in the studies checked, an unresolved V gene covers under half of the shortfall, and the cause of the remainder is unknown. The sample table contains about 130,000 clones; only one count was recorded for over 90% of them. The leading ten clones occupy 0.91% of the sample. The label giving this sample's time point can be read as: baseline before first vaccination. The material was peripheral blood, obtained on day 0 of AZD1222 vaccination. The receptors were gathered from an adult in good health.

The CDR3, as DNA: TGTGCCAGCAGTTTATTAGGCGGTAATAATTCACCCCTCCACTTT. Its translation: CASSLLGGNNSPLHF. The chain couples TRBV27 to TRBJ1-6, with D uncertain. V was clipped by 1 base and J by 5 bases, with 9 bases between them. Looked up from germline, CDR1 is MNHEY and CDR2 is SMNVEV (reference sequence). There are 15 residues in the CDR3.

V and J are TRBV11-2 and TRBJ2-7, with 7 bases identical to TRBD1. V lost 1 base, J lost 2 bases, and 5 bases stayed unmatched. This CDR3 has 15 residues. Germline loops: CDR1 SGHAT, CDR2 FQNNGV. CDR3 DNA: TGTGCCAGCAGCTTAGGACAGGGCATTACCTACGAGCAGTACTTC. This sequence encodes CASSLGQGITYEQYF.

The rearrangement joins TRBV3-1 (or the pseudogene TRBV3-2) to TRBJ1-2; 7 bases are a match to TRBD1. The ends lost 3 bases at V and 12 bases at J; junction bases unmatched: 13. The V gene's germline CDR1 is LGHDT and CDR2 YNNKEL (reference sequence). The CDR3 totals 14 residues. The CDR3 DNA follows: TGTGCCAGCAGCCACCTAGGACAGGCCGTCAGCCACACCTTC. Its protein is CASSHLGQAVSHTF.

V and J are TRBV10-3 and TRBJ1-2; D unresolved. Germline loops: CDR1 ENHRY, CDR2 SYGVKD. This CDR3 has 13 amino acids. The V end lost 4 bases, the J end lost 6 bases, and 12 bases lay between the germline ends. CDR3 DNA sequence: TGTGCCATCAGTGCCTCACCGACGGATGGCTACACCTTC. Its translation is CAISASPTDGYTF.

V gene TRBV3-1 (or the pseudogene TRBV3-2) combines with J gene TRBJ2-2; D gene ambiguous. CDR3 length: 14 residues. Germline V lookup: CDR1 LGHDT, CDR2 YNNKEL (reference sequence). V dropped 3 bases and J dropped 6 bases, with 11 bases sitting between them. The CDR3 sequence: CASSHHAAAGELFF. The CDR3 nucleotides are TGTGCCAGCAGCCATCACGCAGCCGCCGGGGAGCTGTTTTTT.

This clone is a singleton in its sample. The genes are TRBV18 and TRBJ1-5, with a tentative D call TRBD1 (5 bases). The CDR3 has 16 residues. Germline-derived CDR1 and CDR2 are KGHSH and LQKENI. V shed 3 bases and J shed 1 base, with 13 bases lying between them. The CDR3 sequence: CASSPNGAGSNQPQHF. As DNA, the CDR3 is TGTGCCAGCTCACCCAATGGGGCTGGGAGCAATCAGCCCCAGCATTTT.

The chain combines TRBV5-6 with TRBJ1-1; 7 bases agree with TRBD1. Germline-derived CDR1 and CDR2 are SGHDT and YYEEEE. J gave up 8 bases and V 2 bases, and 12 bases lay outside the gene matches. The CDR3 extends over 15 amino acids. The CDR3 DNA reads TGTGCCAGCAGCTTAGGACAGGCGGGGTGGTCAGAAGCTTTCTTT. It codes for CASSLGQAGWSEAFF.

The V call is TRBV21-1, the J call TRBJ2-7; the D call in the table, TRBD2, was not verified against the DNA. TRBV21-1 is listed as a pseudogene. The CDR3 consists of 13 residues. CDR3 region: CASSKAGGAEQYF. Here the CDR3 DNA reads TGTGCCAGCAGCAAAGCAGGAGGGGCCGAGCAGTACTTC.

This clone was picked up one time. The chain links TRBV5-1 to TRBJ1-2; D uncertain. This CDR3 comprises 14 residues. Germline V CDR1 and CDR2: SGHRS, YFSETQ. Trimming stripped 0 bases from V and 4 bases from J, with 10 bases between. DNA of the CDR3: TGCGCCAGCAGCTTGGCAGGAATTTCCTATGGCTACACCTTC. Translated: CASSLAGISYGYTF.

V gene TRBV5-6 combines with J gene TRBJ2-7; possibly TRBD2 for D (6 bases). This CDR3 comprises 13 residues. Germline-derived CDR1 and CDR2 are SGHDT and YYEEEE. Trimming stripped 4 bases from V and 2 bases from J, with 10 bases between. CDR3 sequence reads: CASSVGTPYEQYF. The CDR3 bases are TGTGCCAGCAGCGTTGGGACTCCCTACGAGCAGTACTTC.

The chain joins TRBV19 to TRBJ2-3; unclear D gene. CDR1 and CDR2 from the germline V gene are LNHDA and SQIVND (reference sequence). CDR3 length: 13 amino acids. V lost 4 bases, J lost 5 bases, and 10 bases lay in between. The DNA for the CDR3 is TGTGCCAGTAGTACAGATAATAAAGATACGCAGTATTTT. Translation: CASSTDNKDTQYF.

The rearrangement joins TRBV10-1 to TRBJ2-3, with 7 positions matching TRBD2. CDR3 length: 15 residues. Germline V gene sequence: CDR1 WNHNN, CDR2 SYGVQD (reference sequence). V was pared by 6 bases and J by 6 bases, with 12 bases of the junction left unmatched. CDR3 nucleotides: TGCGCCAGCAGCCCTCGGGGGGACCTATGGGATACGCAGTATTTT. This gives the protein CASSPRGDLWDTQYF.

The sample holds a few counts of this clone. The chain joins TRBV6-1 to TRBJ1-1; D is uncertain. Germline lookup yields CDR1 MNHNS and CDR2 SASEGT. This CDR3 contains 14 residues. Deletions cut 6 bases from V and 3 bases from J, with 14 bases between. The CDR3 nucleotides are TGTGCCAGCAGCCCCAAGGGAGCACACACTGAAGCTTTCTTT. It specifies CASSPKGAHTEAFF.

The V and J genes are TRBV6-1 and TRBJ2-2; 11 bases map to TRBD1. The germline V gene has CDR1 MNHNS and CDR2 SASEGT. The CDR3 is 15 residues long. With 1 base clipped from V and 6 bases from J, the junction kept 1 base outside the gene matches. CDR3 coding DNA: TGTGCCAGCAGTGAAGGGACAGGGGGCGCCGGGGAGCTGTTTTTT. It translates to CASSEGTGGAGELFF.

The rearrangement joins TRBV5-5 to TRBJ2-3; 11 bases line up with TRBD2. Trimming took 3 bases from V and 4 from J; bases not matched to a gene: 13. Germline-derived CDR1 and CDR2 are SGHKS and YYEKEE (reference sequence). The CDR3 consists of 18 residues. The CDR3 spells CASSYRSGGVVFADTQYF. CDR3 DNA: TGTGCCAGCAGCTACCGTAGCGGGGGGGTGGTTTTTGCAGATACGCAGTATTTT. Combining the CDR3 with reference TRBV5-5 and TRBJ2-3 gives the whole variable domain DAGVTQSPTHLIKTRGQQVTLRCSPISGHKSVSWYQQVLGQGPQFIFQYYEKEERGRGNFPDRFSARQFPNYSSELNVNALLLGDSALYLCASSYRSGGVVFADTQYFGPGTRLTVL.

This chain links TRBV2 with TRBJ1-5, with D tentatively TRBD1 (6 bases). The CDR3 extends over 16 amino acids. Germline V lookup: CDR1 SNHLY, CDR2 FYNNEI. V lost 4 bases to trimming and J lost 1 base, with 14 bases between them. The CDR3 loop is CASSGDSGASNQPQHF. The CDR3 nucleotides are TGTGCCAGCAGTGGCGATTCGGGGGCGAGCAATCAGCCCCAGCATTTT.

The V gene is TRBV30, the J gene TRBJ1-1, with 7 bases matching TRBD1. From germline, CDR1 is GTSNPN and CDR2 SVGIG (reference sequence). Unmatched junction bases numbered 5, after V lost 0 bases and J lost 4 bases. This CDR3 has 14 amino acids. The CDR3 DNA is TGTGCCTGGAGTGTTAGGGGGCGCCTCACTGAAGCTTTCTTT. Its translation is CAWSVRGRLTEAFF.

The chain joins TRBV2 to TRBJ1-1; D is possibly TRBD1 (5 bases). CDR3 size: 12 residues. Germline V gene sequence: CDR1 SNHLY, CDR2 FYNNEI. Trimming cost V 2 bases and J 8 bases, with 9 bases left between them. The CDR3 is CASSERRGEAFF. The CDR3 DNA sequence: TGTGCCAGCAGTGAAAGGAGGGGAGAAGCTTTCTTT.

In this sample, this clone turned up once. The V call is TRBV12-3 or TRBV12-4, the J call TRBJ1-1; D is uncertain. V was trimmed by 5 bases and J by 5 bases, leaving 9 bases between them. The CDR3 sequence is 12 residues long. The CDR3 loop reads CASSVDGTEAFF. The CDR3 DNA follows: TGTGCCAGCAGTGTGGACGGTACTGAAGCTTTCTTT.

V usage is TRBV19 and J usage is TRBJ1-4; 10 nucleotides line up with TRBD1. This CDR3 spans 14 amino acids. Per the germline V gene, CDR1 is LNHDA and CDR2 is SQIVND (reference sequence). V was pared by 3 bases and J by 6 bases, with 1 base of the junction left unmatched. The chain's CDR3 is CASSMTGGHEKLFF. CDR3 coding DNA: TGTGCCAGTAGTATGACAGGGGGCCATGAAAAACTGTTTTTT.

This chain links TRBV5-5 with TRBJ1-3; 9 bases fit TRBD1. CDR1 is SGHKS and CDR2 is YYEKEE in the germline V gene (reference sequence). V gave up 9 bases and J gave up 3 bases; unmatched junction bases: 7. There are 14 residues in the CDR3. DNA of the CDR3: TGTGCCACACGACAGGGACAGGGTGGAAACACCATATATTTT. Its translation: CATRQGQGGNTIYF.

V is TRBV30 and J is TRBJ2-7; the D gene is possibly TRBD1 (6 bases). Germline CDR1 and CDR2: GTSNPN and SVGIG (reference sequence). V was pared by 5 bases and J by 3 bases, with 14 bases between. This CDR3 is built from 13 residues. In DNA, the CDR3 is TGTGCCTGGTCACAGGGACGCCGCTACGAGCAGTACTTC. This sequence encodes CAWSQGRRYEQYF.

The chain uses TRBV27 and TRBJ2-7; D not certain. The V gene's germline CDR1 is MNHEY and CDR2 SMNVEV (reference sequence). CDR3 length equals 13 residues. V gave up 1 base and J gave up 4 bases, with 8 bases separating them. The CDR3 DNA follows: TGTGCCAGCAGTTTATACCTCGGATACGAGCAGTACTTC. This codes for CASSLYLGYEQYF.

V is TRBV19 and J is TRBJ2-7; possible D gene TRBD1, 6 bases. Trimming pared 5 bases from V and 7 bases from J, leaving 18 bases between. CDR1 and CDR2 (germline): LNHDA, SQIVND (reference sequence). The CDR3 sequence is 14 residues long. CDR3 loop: CASSPTPRGGEQYF. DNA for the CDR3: TGTGCCAGTAGTCCGACCCCCAGGGGCGGAGAGCAGTACTTC.